This T cell receptor (beta chain) appears in the sequencing data of a study of Ad26.COV2.S vaccination and SARS-CoV-2 variants. Points from the study as a whole: Non-spike TCR breadth did not differ much between vaccine and placebo recipients. Vaccinees showed greater spike-specific TCR breadth than placebo recipients.

Method: immunoSEQ multiplex PCR; TCRdb's copy keeps in-frame clones and lacks some. The table has 120,000 to 150,000 clones, about nine tenths seen once. Details on this clone: Its antigen is currently unknown.

This CDR3 contains 17 residues. Trimming cost V 0 bases and J 3 bases, with 14 bases left between them. Germline V gene sequence: CDR1 PRHDT, CDR2 FYEKMQ (reference sequence). Material: peripheral blood, obtained after recovery from COVID-19. The chain employs TRBV13 and TRBJ2-2, with D possibly called TRBD1 or TRBD2 (5 bases each). This TCR came from a human donor who had recovered from COVID-19. The CDR3 DNA reads as TGTGCCAGCAGCTTAGGCTTGAGGGGTAGAGACACCGGGGAGCTGTTTTTT. Translated: CASSLGLRGRDTGELFF.